Listed below are T cell receptor beta chains from one sample, sequenced in a study of blood T cell repertoires in COVID-19. Some clones are missing from TCRdb's copy, which holds only in-frame ones; the method was immunoSEQ multiplex PCR. The repertoire holds some 26,000 clones, just over 85% seen once, with approximately 7.7% in the top ten. The specimen was peripheral blood. These receptor sequences come from a woman in her forties or fifties with active COVID-19. The CDR3 runs from the conserved cysteine through the conserved F or W. A D gene is named only where the DNA matches it firmly. Rows give clone size only sometimes, using once, few, many, or a class for an expanded clone.

TRBV10-2,TRBJ1-1,TRBD1,-,TGCGCCAGCGGGACAGCTAACACTGAAGCTTTCTTT,CASGTANTEAFF
TRBV6-1,TRBJ1-2,TRBD1,-,TGTGCCAGCAGTGAAAGACAGGGGGCAGGTAACTATGGCTACACCTTC,CASSERQGAGNYGYTF
TRBV14,TRBJ2-1,TRBD2,-,TGTGCCAGCAGCCAAGCTAGCGGGAGGGCATACAATGAGCAGTTCTTC,CASSQASGRAYNEQFF
TRBV2,TRBJ1-5,TRBD1,few,TGTGCCAGCAGTGAAGATAGGGCAGGGGGGCAGCCCCAGCATTTT,CASSEDRAGGQPQHF
TRBV30,TRBJ1-2,-,-,TGTGCCTCAAGAGGATCTACTAACTATGGCTACACCTTC,CASRGSTNYGYTF
TRBV2,TRBJ2-1,-,-,TGTGCCAGCAGTCCTGGACTGAACAATGAGCAGTTCTTC,CASSPGLNNEQFF
TRBV3-1/TRBV3-2,TRBJ2-3,TRBD2,-,TGTGCCAGCAGCCTCACGAGAGGAGGACTAGCGGGATGGGATACGCAGTATTTT,CASSLTRGGLAGWDTQYF
TRBV19,TRBJ1-5,-,-,TGTGCCAGTAGTCCCAGGGCAGGCAATCAGCCCCAGCATTTT,CASSPRAGNQPQHF
TRBV28,TRBJ2-3,-,-,TGTGCCAGCAGTGCCCCACGACTAATAGCGGCTAACACAGATACGCAGTATTTT,CASSAPRLIAANTDTQYF
TRBV6-5,TRBJ1-1,-,-,TGTGCCAGCAGTTACCGATCGGGGAAGGCTGAAGCTTTCTTT,CASSYRSGKAEAFF
TRBV10-3,TRBJ2-3,TRBD1,-,TGTGCCATCAGTGAGTCTAAGGGGGCGACTAGCACAGATACGCAGTATTTT,CAISESKGATSTDTQYF
TRBV7-9,TRBJ2-1,TRBD2,-,TGTGCCAGCAGCTTAGAGGGACTAGCGGGAGTCGATGAGCAGTTCTTC,CASSLEGLAGVDEQFF
TRBV6-5,TRBJ2-3,TRBD1,-,TGTGCCAGCAGGTCCGGACAGGGGAAAGATACGCAGTATTTT,CASRSGQGKDTQYF
TRBV5-1,TRBJ1-2,TRBD1,-,TGCGCCAGCAGCGTGGGGGACAGGGGACCTAACTATGGCTACACCTTC,CASSVGDRGPNYGYTF
TRBV9,TRBJ2-1,TRBD2,-,TGTGCCAGCAGCGTACCGGGAGGGGCAAATGAGCAGTTCTTC,CASSVPGGANEQFF
TRBV5-1,TRBJ2-1,TRBD2,-,TGCGCCAGCAGCCCGACTAGCGGGGTTTACAATGAGCAGTTCTTC,CASSPTSGVYNEQFF